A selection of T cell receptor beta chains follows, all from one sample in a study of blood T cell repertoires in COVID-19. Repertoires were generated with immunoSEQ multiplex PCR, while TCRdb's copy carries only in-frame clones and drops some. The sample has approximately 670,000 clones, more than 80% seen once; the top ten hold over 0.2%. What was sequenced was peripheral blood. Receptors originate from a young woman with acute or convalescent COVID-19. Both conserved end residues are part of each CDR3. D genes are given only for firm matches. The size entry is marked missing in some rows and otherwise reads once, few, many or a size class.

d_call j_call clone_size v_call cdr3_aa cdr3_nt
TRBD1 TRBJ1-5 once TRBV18 CASSLGQLSNQPQHF TGTGCCAGCTCGCTGGGACAGCTTAGCAATCAGCCCCAGCATTTT
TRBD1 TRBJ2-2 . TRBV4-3 CASSQEMTGLTNTGELFF TGCGCCAGCAGCCAAGAAATGACAGGGCTAACGAACACCGGGGAGCTGTTTTTT
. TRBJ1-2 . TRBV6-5 CASSPRGGGYTF TGTGCCAGCAGTCCAAGGGGGGGAGGCTACACCTTC
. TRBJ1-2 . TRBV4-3 CASKSFAQGSDGYTF TGCGCCAGCAAATCTTTTGCGCAGGGATCGGATGGCTACACCTTC
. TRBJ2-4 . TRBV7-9 CASSLVTQGMGKNIQYF TGTGCCAGCAGCTTAGTTACTCAGGGTATGGGCAAAAACATTCAGTACTTC
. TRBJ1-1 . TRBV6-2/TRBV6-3 CASSYSSGEAFF TGTGCCAGCAGTTACTCTTCCGGGGAGGCTTTCTTT
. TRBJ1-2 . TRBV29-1 CSVDSNPHYGYTF TGCAGCGTCGACTCGAACCCCCACTATGGCTACACCTTC
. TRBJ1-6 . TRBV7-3 CASSLGPRSTNSPLHF TGTGCCAGCAGCCTAGGCCCACGGTCGACTAATTCACCCCTCCACTTT
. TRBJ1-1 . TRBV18 CASSPHWNTEAFF TGTGCCAGCTCACCACACTGGAACACTGAAGCTTTCTTT
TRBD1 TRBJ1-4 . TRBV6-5 CAIRTGPATNEKLFF TGTGCCATACGGACAGGACCCGCAACTAATGAAAAACTGTTTTTT
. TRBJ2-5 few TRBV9 CASSGPQGPETQYF TGTGCCAGCAGCGGACCGCAGGGCCCAGAGACCCAGTACTTC
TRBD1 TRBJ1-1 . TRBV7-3 CASSRAGGNTEAFF TGTGCCAGCAGCCGGGCAGGGGGGAACACTGAAGCTTTCTTT
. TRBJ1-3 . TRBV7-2 CASSFLVSGNTIYF TGTGCCAGCAGCTTCCTAGTCTCTGGAAACACCATATATTTT
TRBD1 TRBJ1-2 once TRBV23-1 CASPGDLGTVLGYTF TGCGCCAGCCCAGGCGATTTAGGGACAGTCCTTGGCTACACCTTC
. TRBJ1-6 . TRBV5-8 CASRLTGRDSPLHF TGTGCCAGCAGACTGACAGGACGAGATTCACCCCTCCACTTT
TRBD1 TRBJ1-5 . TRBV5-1 CASSLGQGDIPQHF TGCGCCAGCAGCTTGGGACAGGGGGATATACCCCAGCATTTT
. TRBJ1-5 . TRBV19 CASSVGQTLYNQPQHF TGTGCCAGTAGTGTCGGACAGACTTTATACAATCAGCCCCAGCATTTT
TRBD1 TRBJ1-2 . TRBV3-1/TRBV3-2 CASSQPQDRANYGYTF TGTGCCAGCAGCCAACCCCAGGACAGGGCTAACTATGGCTACACCTTC
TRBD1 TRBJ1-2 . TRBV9 CASSARTGINYGYTF TGTGCCAGCAGCGCCAGGACAGGGATTAACTATGGCTACACCTTC
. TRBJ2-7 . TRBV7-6 CASSLEVGPAYEQYF TGTGCCAGCAGCTTAGAGGTTGGGCCTGCGTACGAGCAGTACTTC
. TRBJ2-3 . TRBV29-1 CSVSGYDGDTQYF TGCAGCGTTTCAGGGTATGATGGGGATACGCAGTATTTT
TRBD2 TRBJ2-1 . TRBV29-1 CSVEGLAGGLYNEQFF TGCAGCGTTGAAGGTTTGGCGGGGGGGTTGTACAATGAGCAGTTCTTC
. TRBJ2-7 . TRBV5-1 CASSSGGQYEQYF TGCGCCAGCAGCTCGGGGGGACAATACGAGCAGTACTTC
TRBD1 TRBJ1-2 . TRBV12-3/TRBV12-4 CASSQGANYGYTF TGTGCCAGCAGCCAGGGGGCTAACTATGGCTACACCTTC
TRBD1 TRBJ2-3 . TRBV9 CASSRQGAQDTQYF TGTGCCAGCAGCAGACAGGGGGCACAAGATACGCAGTATTTT
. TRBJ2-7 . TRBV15 CATSSDRGREYF TGTGCCACCAGCAGTGATAGGGGGAGGGAGTACTTC